This T cell receptor beta chain was sequenced for a study of T cell changes during pregnancy in multiple sclerosis. V trimming: 8 bases; J trimming: 3 bases; junction bases outside the gene matches: 7. Germline V CDR1 and CDR2: LNHDA, SQIVND (reference sequence). The CDR3 loop spans 13 amino acids. Assay: immunoSEQ multiplex PCR; the TCRdb copy retains only in-frame clones and omits some. The sample contains nearly 110,000 clones, around 93% of which appear only once. The chain links TRBV19 to TRBJ2-7; 7 bases map to TRBD1. The sample in question was peripheral blood, obtained after pregnancy. This TCR came from a female donor with multiple sclerosis, enrolled in a pregnancy study. CDR3: CASSRTGFYEQYF. The CDR3 nucleotides are TGTGCCAGTTCTAGGACAGGTTTCTACGAGCAGTACTTC.